This section outlines one TCR beta chain sequence together with its context. Its antigen is still unknown. This entry is derived from a study of OX40 agonist ivuxolimab in advanced cancers. Sequencing used immunoSEQ multiplex PCR; TCRdb keeps in-frame clones, though not all of them. The data contain about 96,000 clones, approximately 84% of them seen just once; the ten biggest clones take up under 6.5%. The V gene's germline CDR1 is MNHNY and CDR2 SVGAGI (reference sequence). V lost 6 bases, J lost 2 bases, and 11 bases lay in between. The CDR3 is made up of 14 amino acids. Regarding the study as a whole: Partial responders treated at 0.1-3.0 mg/kg exhibited clonal expansion among the lowest measured.

Sequencing used CD4+ or CD8+ T cells sorted from blood, obtained in a trial of the OX40 agonist ivuxolimab. The TCR sequence derives from an adult with an advanced solid tumor such as melanoma, head and neck, liver or kidney cancer. V is TRBV6-6 and J is TRBJ1-5; possibly TRBD1 for D (6 bases). The CDR3 spells CASRAGDRNQPQHF. CDR3 sequence (DNA): TGTGCCAGCAGGGCAGGGGACCGCAATCAGCCCCAGCATTTT.